These 10 T cell receptor beta chains were all obtained from the same sample, sequenced in a study of OX40 agonist ivuxolimab in advanced cancers. TCRdb's table, derived via immunoSEQ multiplex PCR, lists solely in-frame clones and lacks some. The sample lists roughly 62,000 clones, 85% occurring once. The specimen was CD4+ or CD8+ T cells sorted from blood, collected in a trial of the OX40 agonist ivuxolimab. The receptors were sampled from an adult with an advanced solid tumor such as melanoma, head and neck, liver or kidney cancer.

The chain carries TRBV5-4 and TRBJ1-2, with D unresolved. This CDR3 is 14 amino acids long. Germline V lookup: CDR1 SGHNT, CDR2 YYREEE (reference sequence). V shed 10 bases and J shed 0 bases, with 16 bases lying between them. The CDR3 DNA is TGTGCCGCGGGGAGGGCGGCTTCTAACTATGGCTACACCTTC. The encoded protein is CAAGRAASNYGYTF.

The chain employs TRBV9 and TRBJ2-5; perhaps TRBD1 as D (6 bases). The CDR3 is made up of 15 amino acids. The germline V gene has CDR1 SGDLS and CDR2 YYNGEE. V was pared by 4 bases and J by 5 bases, with 18 bases between. For the CDR3, the DNA is TGTGCCAGCAGCTTGACAGGAGCCCCACGCGAGACCCAGTACTTC. Its protein product is CASSLTGAPRETQYF.

The genes are TRBV18 and TRBJ2-2, with a tentative D call TRBD2 (5 bases). Deletions cut 4 bases from V and 6 bases from J, with 18 bases between. Germline V gene data show CDR1 as KGHSH and CDR2 as LQKENI. The CDR3 has 16 residues. In DNA, the CDR3 is TGTGCCAGCTCACTCAGGACCCCGGGGTTACCCGGGGAGCTGTTTTTT. This codes for CASSLRTPGLPGELFF.

The chain is built from TRBV11-2 and TRBJ2-1, with a possible D match to TRBD1 (6 bases). V lost 5 bases and J lost 4, with 12 bases in between. Per germline, CDR1 SGHAT and CDR2 FQNNGV. The CDR3 is 14 amino acids. DNA for the CDR3: TGTGCCAGCAGCGGCACAGGGTTTTACAATGAGCAGTTCTTC. Encoded protein: CASSGTGFYNEQFF.

This clone was observed a handful of times. CDR3 residues: CASSKALHEQYF. The CDR3 nucleotides are TGTGCCAGCAGCAAAGCGCTTCACGAGCAGTACTTC. The chain carries TRBV21-1 and TRBJ2-7. TRBV21-1 corresponds to a pseudogene. CDR3 size: 12 residues.

In this sample, this clone is medium-sized (0.01 to 0.1%). The chain recombines TRBV29-1 with TRBJ2-2, with 7 bases that match TRBD1. V gave up 2 bases and J gave up 4 bases; unmatched junction bases: 4. The CDR3 runs to 14 residues. Germline CDR1 and CDR2: SQVTM and ANQGSEA. This CDR3 is CSVETGQATGELFF. CDR3 nucleotide sequence: TGCAGCGTTGAAACAGGACAGGCCACCGGGGAGCTGTTTTTT.

This clone was seen only a few times. Here the CDR3 reads CASRPGQSSPLHF. The CDR3 nucleotides are TGCGCCAGCAGACCGGGACAGAGTTCACCCCTCCACTTT. The rearrangement links TRBV4-1 to TRBJ1-6, with TRBD1 matching over 7 bases. The CDR3 is 13 residues long. The germline gives CDR1 MGHRA, CDR2 YSYEKL. The V segment lost 6 bases and the J segment 9 bases; nucleotides outside the gene matches: 5.

The chain links TRBV6-6 to TRBJ2-5; D is undetermined. V gave up 9 bases and J gave up 3 bases, with 8 bases separating them. The CDR3 extends over 11 amino acids. From germline, CDR1 is MNHNY and CDR2 SVGAGI (reference sequence). The CDR3 coding sequence is TGTGCCAGTACAGCAGAAGAGACCCAGTACTTC. It yields the protein CASTAEETQYF.

J is TRBJ2-6 and V is TRBV7-9; TRBD1 matches 8 bases. The CDR3 loop spans 19 amino acids. Germline trimming cut 0 bases from V and 1 base from J; bases unmatched to any gene: 8. Germline assignment: CDR1 SEHNR and CDR2 FQNEAQ (reference sequence). The CDR3 reads CASSLASTGGVSGANVLTF. In DNA, the CDR3 is TGTGCCAGCAGCTTAGCATCTACAGGGGGTGTGTCTGGGGCCAACGTCCTGACTTTC.

The chain carries TRBV7-6 and TRBJ2-2, with D unclear. V was shortened by 5 bases and J by 6 bases, with 7 bases between the two germline ends. The CDR3 contains 12 residues. The germline CDR1 and CDR2 sequences are SGHVS and FNYEAQ. Here the CDR3 reads CASSPWAGELFF. CDR3 bases: TGTGCCAGCAGCCCCTGGGCCGGGGAGCTGTTTTTT.